This T cell receptor (beta chain) was captured by sequencing in a study of T cells in Graves' hyperthyroidism and ophthalmopathy. General study points: Through a model of 13 V-J features, ophthalmopathy was separated from stable hyperthyroidism.

Authors of the study amplified TCR beta CDR3 regions from RNA transcripts. The study used the HTBI primer set for a first-round RT-PCR of the TCR CDR3. Each CDR3 protein is one row after TCRdb ran MiXCR on the multiplex PCR reads. Of around 540,000 distinct CDR3 sequences listed, about 45% were seen once; the top ten hold approximately 8.2%. V was trimmed by 2 bases and J by 3 bases, leaving 8 bases between them. The CDR3 consists of 14 residues. To note about this clonotype: What it recognizes is unknown.

V and J are TRBV12-3 or TRBV12-4 and TRBJ1-5; D gene unclear. The sample consisted of peripheral blood or thyroid tissue (not recorded which). The receptor's source is a woman younger than 35 with Graves' hyperthyroidism. Written as DNA, the CDR3 is TGTGCCAGCAGTTTATGGCAGGTCAATCAGCCCCAGCATTTT. This codes for CASSLWQVNQPQHF.